This T cell receptor beta chain was observed in a study of regulatory T cells in long-lasting Graves disease. This CDR3 region has 14 residues. The germline V gene has CDR1 DFQATT and CDR2 SNEGSKA (reference sequence). A note on this clonotype: Compared with germline, one end of the junction differs, possibly owing to a read error.

Time point: newly diagnosed GD, antithyroid drugs for less than 3 months. The authors made the TCR library using RNA they extracted from PBMCs. Construction of the TCR beta libraries employed iRepertoire HTBI primers in conjunction with Arm-PCR of CDR3 regions. TCRdb re-derived calls from the multiplex PCR reads in MiXCR, one entry per CDR3 protein. The sample lists roughly 320,000 distinct CDR3 sequences, about a sixth occurring once. A further study also used this sample, focusing on T cells in Graves' hyperthyroidism and ophthalmopathy.

The source of this sequence is a man aged 40-49 years with Graves disease. The chain has TRBV20-1 and TRBJ2-7; the match to TRBD1 covers 9 bases. Sequenced material: peripheral blood mononuclear cells (PBMCs), taken at new diagnosis, from a patient treated with antithyroid drugs. This chain's CDR3 is CSAGDRGRTYEQYF. In DNA form, the CDR3 reads TGCAGTGCTGGAGACAGGGGGAGAACCTACGAGCAGTACTTC.